A selection of T cell receptor beta chains follows, all from one sample in a study of low-dose radiotherapy and immunotherapy resistance in tumors. TCRdb independently ran MiXCR on the reads; one entry per CDR3 protein. Of roughly 60,000 distinct CDR3 sequences in the sample, around 25% were seen once. Sample: PBMCs, taken before treatment. The receptors were sampled from a male donor with prostate cancer. Each CDR3 is given with its conserved first and last residue. D genes are given only for firm matches. Size is stated for part of the rows, as once, few or many counts, or as a class when the clone is expanded.

size: -; J: TRBJ1-5; D: -; V: TRBV28; CDR3: CASISGTQPQHF; DNA: TGTGCCAGCATCAGCGGTACTCAGCCCCAGCATTTT
size: -; J: TRBJ2-7; D: -; V: TRBV27; CDR3: CASSSSRGPYEQYF; DNA: TGTGCCAGCAGTTCCAGCCGAGGTCCCTACGAGCAGTACTTC
size: many; J: TRBJ2-2; D: -; V: TRBV5-5; CDR3: CASSWSASNTGELFF; DNA: TGTGCCAGCAGCTGGTCCGCATCGAACACCGGGGAGCTGTTTTTT
size: few; J: TRBJ2-7; D: -; V: TRBV20-1; CDR3: CSARRTGSSYEQYF; DNA: TGCAGTGCTCGCCGGACTGGAAGCTCCTACGAGCAGTACTTC
size: many; J: TRBJ2-1; D: TRBD1; V: TRBV10-3; CDR3: CAISDPGQGNEQFF; DNA: TGTGCCATCAGCGATCCGGGACAGGGTAATGAGCAGTTCTTC
size: many; J: TRBJ1-5; D: -; V: TRBV7-9; CDR3: CASSFMSNQPQHF; DNA: TGTGCCAGCAGCTTTATGAGCAATCAGCCCCAGCATTTT
size: few; J: TRBJ2-7; D: -; V: TRBV9; CDR3: CASSVDLGSAYEQYF; DNA: TGTGCCAGCAGCGTAGACTTGGGTAGCGCCTACGAGCAGTACTTC
size: -; J: TRBJ2-6; D: -; V: TRBV6-5; CDR3: CASSEPSVFGWSGANVLTF; DNA: TGTGCCAGCAGTGAACCCAGCGTCTTTGGGTGGTCTGGGGCCAACGTCCTGACTTTC
size: many; J: TRBJ2-1; D: -; V: TRBV2; CDR3: CASSLKGDLGSYNEQFF; DNA: TGTGCCAGCAGTCTTAAGGGGGACTTAGGCTCCTACAATGAGCAGTTCTTC
size: many; J: TRBJ1-4; D: -; V: TRBV5-1; CDR3: CASSLETNEKLFF; DNA: TGCGCCAGCAGCTTGGAAACTAATGAAAAACTGTTTTTT
size: many; J: TRBJ1-1; D: -; V: TRBV2; CDR3: CAILRGVDTEAFF; DNA: TGTGCCATCTTAAGAGGGGTGGACACTGAAGCTTTCTTT
size: many; J: TRBJ2-1; D: -; V: TRBV24-1; CDR3: CATEGTYNEQFF; DNA: TGTGCCACCGAAGGAACCTACAATGAGCAGTTCTTC
size: -; J: TRBJ2-2; D: -; V: TRBV6-2/TRBV6-3; CDR3: CASSNGGELFF; DNA: TGTGCCAGCAGCAATGGCGGGGAGCTGTTTTTT
size: -; J: TRBJ2-1; D: TRBD2; V: TRBV28; CDR3: CASTPLVTSGRAFF; DNA: TGTGCCAGCACCCCCTTGGTTACTAGCGGGAGGGCCTTCTTC
size: -; J: TRBJ1-1; D: -; V: TRBV10-3; CDR3: CAIRNMTGLNTEAFF; DNA: TGTGCCATCAGGAATATGACAGGCCTGAACACTGAAGCTTTCTTT
size: many; J: TRBJ2-2; D: TRBD1; V: TRBV29-1; CDR3: CSAGTGGNTGELFF; DNA: TGCAGCGCCGGGACAGGGGGGAACACCGGGGAGCTGTTTTTT
size: few; J: TRBJ2-1; D: -; V: TRBV11-2; CDR3: CASSLVRDNEQFF; DNA: TGTGCCAGCAGCTTGGTTCGGGACAATGAGCAGTTCTTC
size: many; J: TRBJ2-1; D: -; V: TRBV30; CDR3: CAWSVGPYEQFF; DNA: TGTGCCTGGAGTGTCGGGCCATATGAGCAGTTCTTC
size: many; J: TRBJ2-3; D: -; V: TRBV6-6; CDR3: CASSTRAGTDTQYF; DNA: TGTGCCAGCAGTACGCGAGCTGGCACAGATACGCAGTATTTT
size: many; J: TRBJ2-1; D: -; V: TRBV28; CDR3: CASETQGIINEQFF; DNA: TGTGCCAGCGAGACCCAGGGGATCATTAATGAGCAGTTCTTC
size: many; J: TRBJ2-7; D: -; V: TRBV2; CDR3: CASRPNRPDGAYEQYF; DNA: TGTGCCAGCAGACCGAACCGGCCGGACGGAGCCTACGAGCAGTACTTC
size: many; J: TRBJ2-5; D: -; V: TRBV14; CDR3: CASSLLRETQYF; DNA: TGTGCCAGCAGCCTCCTGAGGGAGACCCAGTACTTC
size: many; J: TRBJ1-3; D: -; V: TRBV28; CDR3: CASSPTAGNTIYF; DNA: TGTGCCAGCAGCCCGACAGCTGGAAACACCATATATTTT
size: many; J: TRBJ2-7; D: TRBD2; V: TRBV4-1; CDR3: CASSQDRGGAGGYEQYF; DNA: TGCGCCAGCAGCCAAGATCGGGGGGGGGCGGGTGGCTACGAGCAGTACTTC
size: many; J: TRBJ2-3; D: -; V: TRBV30; CDR3: CAWSVRDGVRSDTQYF; DNA: TGTGCCTGGAGTGTGAGAGATGGAGTTCGGTCGGATACGCAGTATTTT
size: many; J: TRBJ1-6; D: -; V: TRBV11-2; CDR3: CASSSTGWNSPLHF; DNA: TGTGCCAGCAGCTCAACAGGGTGGAATTCACCCCTCCACTTT
size: -; J: TRBJ2-7; D: TRBD2; V: TRBV2; CDR3: CASITPGLARGNEQYF; DNA: TGTGCCAGCATAACACCGGGACTAGCTCGGGGGAACGAGCAGTACTTC
size: many; J: TRBJ2-1; D: TRBD2; V: TRBV5-8; CDR3: CASSLRLAVRNEQFF; DNA: TGTGCCAGCAGCTTAAGACTAGCGGTGCGGAATGAGCAGTTCTTC